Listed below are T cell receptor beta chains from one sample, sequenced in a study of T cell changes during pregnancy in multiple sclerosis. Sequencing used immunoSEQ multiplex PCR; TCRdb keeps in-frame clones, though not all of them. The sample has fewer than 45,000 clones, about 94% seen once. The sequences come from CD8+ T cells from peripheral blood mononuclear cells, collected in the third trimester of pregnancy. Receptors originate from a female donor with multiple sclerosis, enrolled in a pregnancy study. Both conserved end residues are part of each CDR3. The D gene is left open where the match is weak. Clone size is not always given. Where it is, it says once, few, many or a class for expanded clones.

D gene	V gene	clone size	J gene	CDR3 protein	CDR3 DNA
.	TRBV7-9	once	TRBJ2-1	CASSLVYGDEQFF	TGTGCCAGCAGCTTAGTATACGGAGATGAGCAGTTCTTC
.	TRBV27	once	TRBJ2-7	CASSPPGWGPYEQYF	TGTGCCAGCAGTCCCCCAGGGTGGGGTCCGTACGAGCAGTACTTC
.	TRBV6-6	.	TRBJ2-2	CASSYSWATGELFF	TGTGCCAGCAGTTACTCGTGGGCCACCGGGGAGCTGTTTTTT
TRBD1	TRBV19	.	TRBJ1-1	CASSPRTGTHTEAFF	TGTGCCAGTAGTCCCCGGACAGGGACGCACACTGAAGCTTTCTTT
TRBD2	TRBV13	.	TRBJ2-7	CASSGGTSRSSYEQYF	TGTGCCAGCAGCGGAGGGACTAGCAGGAGCTCCTACGAGCAGTACTTC
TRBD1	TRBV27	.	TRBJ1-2	CASSLGQHYGYTF	TGTGCCAGCAGTTTGGGACAGCACTATGGCTACACCTTC
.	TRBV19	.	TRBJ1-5	CASSIGGSNQPQHF	TGTGCCAGTAGTATCGGCGGTAGCAATCAGCCCCAGCATTTT
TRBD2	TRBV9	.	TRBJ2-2	CASSTGLAEATGELFF	TGTGCCAGCAGCACGGGACTAGCGGAGGCAACCGGGGAGCTGTTTTTT
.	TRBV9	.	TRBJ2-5	CASSGSGSQETQYF	TGTGCCAGCAGCGGTAGCGGATCCCAAGAGACCCAGTACTTC
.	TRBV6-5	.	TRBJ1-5	CASSYSESNQPQHF	TGTGCCAGCAGTTACTCTGAGTCAAATCAGCCCCAGCATTTT
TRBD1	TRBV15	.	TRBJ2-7	CATSRGTGSSYEQYF	TGTGCCACCAGCAGGGGGACAGGGAGTTCCTACGAGCAGTACTTC
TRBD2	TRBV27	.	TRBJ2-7	CASSFSGRAYEQYF	TGTGCCAGCAGTTTCAGCGGGAGGGCCTATGAGCAGTACTTC
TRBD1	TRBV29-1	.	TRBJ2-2	CSALTGGEAGELFF	TGCAGCGCCTTGACAGGGGGCGAGGCCGGGGAGCTGTTTTTT
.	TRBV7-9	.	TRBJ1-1	CASARGNTEAFF	TGTGCCAGCGCTAGGGGTAACACTGAAGCTTTCTTT
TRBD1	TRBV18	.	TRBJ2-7	CASSPDRGVHEQYF	TGTGCCAGCTCACCGGACAGGGGGGTCCACGAGCAGTACTTC
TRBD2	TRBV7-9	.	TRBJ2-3	CASRRTSGSGDTQYF	TGTGCCAGCAGACGAACTAGCGGGAGTGGGGATACGCAGTATTTT
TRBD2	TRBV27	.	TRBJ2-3	CASSPTGRDNTQYF	TGTGCCAGCAGTCCAACCGGGAGGGATAATACGCAGTATTTT
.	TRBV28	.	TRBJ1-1	CAGCSGGGTEAFF	TGTGCCGGGTGCTCTGGAGGCGGGACTGAAGCTTTCTTT
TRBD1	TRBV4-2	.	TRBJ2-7	CASSQGEDRSRYEQYF	TGTGCCAGCAGCCAAGGTGAGGACAGGTCACGGTACGAGCAGTACTTC
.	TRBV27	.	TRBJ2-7	CASSSLLSSYEQYF	TGTGCCAGCAGTTCACTGCTTAGCTCCTACGAGCAGTACTTC
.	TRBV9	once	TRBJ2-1	CASSVRSDEQFF	TGTGCCAGCAGCGTAAGAAGCGATGAGCAGTTCTTC
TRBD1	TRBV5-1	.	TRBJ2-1	CASSLGQGAFDNEQFF	TGCGCCAGCAGCTTGGGACAGGGGGCGTTCGACAATGAGCAGTTCTTC
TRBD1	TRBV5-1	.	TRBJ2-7	CASSLTPTGEGEQYF	TGCGCCAGCAGCCTGACCCCGACAGGGGAAGGCGAGCAGTACTTC
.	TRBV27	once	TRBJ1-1	CASSDQGTLNTEAFF	TGTGCCAGCAGTGACCAGGGGACGTTGAACACTGAAGCTTTCTTT
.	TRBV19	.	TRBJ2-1	CASSISGLYNEQFF	TGTGCCAGTAGTATCTCAGGTCTTTACAATGAGCAGTTCTTC
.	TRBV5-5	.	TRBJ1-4	CASSIRGGDNEKLFF	TGTGCCAGCAGCATCAGGGGTGGGGATAATGAAAAACTGTTTTTT
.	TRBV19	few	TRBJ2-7	CASSMVAGNYEQYF	TGTGCCAGTAGTATGGTGGCTGGTAACTACGAGCAGTACTTC
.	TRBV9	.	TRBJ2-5	CASTPATGSGETQYF	TGTGCCAGCACCCCAGCGACCGGGTCCGGAGAGACCCAGTACTTC
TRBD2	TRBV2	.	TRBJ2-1	CASSGGGRAGNEQFF	TGTGCCAGCAGTGGCGGCGGGAGGGCCGGGAATGAGCAGTTCTTC
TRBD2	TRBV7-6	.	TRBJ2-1	CASGEGGYNEQFF	TGTGCCAGCGGGGAGGGAGGCTACAATGAGCAGTTCTTC
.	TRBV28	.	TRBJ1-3	CASSLGGGYGSDSGNTIYF	TGTGCCAGCAGTTTAGGAGGAGGTTACGGATCAGACTCTGGAAACACCATATATTTT
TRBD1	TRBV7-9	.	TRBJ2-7	CASSPGQGVYEQYF	TGTGCCAGCAGCCCCGGACAGGGGGTTTACGAGCAGTACTTC
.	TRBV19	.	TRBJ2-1	CASSIPPPGSGNEQFF	TGTGCCAGTAGTATACCCCCCCCCGGGAGCGGGAATGAGCAGTTCTTC
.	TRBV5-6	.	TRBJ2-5	CASSKNRYQETQYF	TGTGCCAGCAGCAAAAACAGGTACCAAGAGACCCAGTACTTC
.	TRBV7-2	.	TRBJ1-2	CASSYGGAYGYTF	TGTGCCAGCAGCTATGGGGGCGCCTATGGCTACACCTTC
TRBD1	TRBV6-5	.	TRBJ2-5	CASSYSGTAQETQYF	TGTGCCAGCAGTTACTCCGGGACAGCCCAAGAGACCCAGTACTTC
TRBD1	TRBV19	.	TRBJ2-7	CASSRGQGYYEQYF	TGTGCCAGTAGTAGGGGACAGGGGTACTACGAGCAGTACTTC
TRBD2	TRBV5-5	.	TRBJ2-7	CASSSLGRGLTYEQYF	TGTGCCAGCAGCTCACTAGGGAGGGGACTTACCTACGAGCAGTACTTC
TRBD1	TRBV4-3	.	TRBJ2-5	CASSLDRGQVRTQYF	TGCGCCAGCAGCCTTGACAGGGGGCAAGTGCGGACCCAGTACTTC
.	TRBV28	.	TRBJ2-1	CASSFDRRPYNEQFF	TGTGCCAGCAGTTTTGATAGGAGACCCTACAATGAGCAGTTCTTC
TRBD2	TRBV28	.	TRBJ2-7	CASSSSGRYEQYF	TGTGCCAGCAGTTCCAGCGGGAGGTACGAGCAGTACTTC
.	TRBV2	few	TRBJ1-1	CASSERSMNTEAFF	TGTGCCAGCAGCGAGAGAAGTATGAACACTGAAGCTTTCTTT
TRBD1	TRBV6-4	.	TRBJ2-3	CASPGLQGADTQYF	TGTGCCAGCCCGGGGTTGCAGGGGGCAGATACGCAGTATTTT
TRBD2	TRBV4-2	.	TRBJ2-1	CASSQDLAGGPGNEQFF	TGTGCCAGCAGCCAAGATCTAGCGGGAGGGCCCGGCAATGAGCAGTTCTTC